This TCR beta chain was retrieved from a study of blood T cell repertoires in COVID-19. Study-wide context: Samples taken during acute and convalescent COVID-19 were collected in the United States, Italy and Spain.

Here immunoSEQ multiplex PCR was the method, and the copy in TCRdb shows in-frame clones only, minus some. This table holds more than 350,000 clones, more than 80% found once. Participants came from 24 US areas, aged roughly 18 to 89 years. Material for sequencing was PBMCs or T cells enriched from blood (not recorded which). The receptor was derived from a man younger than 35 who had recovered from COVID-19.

DNA of the CDR3: TGTGCCAGTAGTACCCTTTCAGGGGACACCCTCCACTTT. Amino acid sequence: CASSTLSGDTLHF. V usage is TRBV19 and J usage is TRBJ1-6, with D perhaps matching TRBD1 (6 bases). Looked up from germline, CDR1 is LNHDA and CDR2 is SQIVND (reference sequence). V was shortened by 4 bases and J by 14 bases, with 15 bases between the two germline ends. There are 13 residues in the CDR3.